The 30 T cell receptor beta chains below were found in one sample sequenced in a study of blood T cell repertoires in COVID-19. The method was immunoSEQ multiplex PCR; TCRdb's version includes in-frame clones alone and lacks a portion of them. The sample records about 210,000 clones, 75% to 85% being singletons. Sequencing was carried out using PBMCs or T cells enriched from blood (not recorded which). The receptors shown here come from a young man with acute COVID-19.

This chain links TRBV30 with TRBJ1-2; 7 nucleotides match TRBD1. This CDR3 contains 13 residues. The V gene end was trimmed by 3 bases and the J gene end by 8 bases; junction bases not matched to a gene: 9. Germline V gene sequence: CDR1 GTSNPN, CDR2 SVGIG (reference sequence). DNA of the CDR3: TGTGCCTGGAGAGACCAGGGGGTATGGGGCTACACCTTC. Encoded protein: CAWRDQGVWGYTF.

The rearrangement links TRBV9 to TRBJ2-7, with TRBD2 matching 8 bases. Germline CDR1 SGDLS, CDR2 YYNGEE. The CDR3 is made up of 16 amino acids. V lost 7 bases to trimming and J lost 5 bases; unmatched junction nucleotides: 17. CDR3 nucleotides: TGTGCCAGCGGGCCGTCGGGGCGCGGGGGGCGTGACGAGCAGTACTTC. Translating it yields CASGPSGRGGRDEQYF.

The genes are TRBV27 and TRBJ1-6; the D is unclear. Germline V gene data show CDR1 as MNHEY and CDR2 as SMNVEV (reference sequence). With 2 bases removed from V and 0 bases from J, the gap between germline ends came to 5 bases. The length of the CDR3 is 15 residues. The CDR3 DNA reads as TGTGCCAGCAGTTTACGGAGCTCCTATAATTCACCCCTCCACTTT. Protein: CASSLRSSYNSPLHF.

The rearrangement uses TRBV5-1 and TRBJ1-6; TRBD1 aligns across 12 bases. Germline assignment: CDR1 SGHRS and CDR2 YFSETQ. The CDR3 has 16 residues. J gave up 7 bases and V 2 bases, and 4 bases lay outside the gene matches. The CDR3 sequence is CASSFGGQGANSPLHF. In nucleotides, the CDR3 is TGCGCCAGCAGCTTCGGGGGACAGGGGGCAAATTCACCCCTCCACTTT.

The rearrangement joins TRBV6-5 to TRBJ1-1; D possibly corresponds to TRBD1 (6 bases). Germline CDR1 MNHEY, CDR2 SVGAGI. V was trimmed by 2 bases and J by 6 bases, leaving 10 bases between them. CDR3 length: 13 amino acids. CDR3 sequence: CASSYLPGAEAFF. The CDR3 nucleotides are TGTGCCAGCAGTTACCTTCCAGGGGCTGAAGCTTTCTTT.

The V gene is TRBV5-1, the J gene TRBJ2-5; 8 bases map to TRBD1. This CDR3 has 16 amino acids. V lost 0 bases, J lost 5 bases, and 9 bases stayed unmatched. Germline assignment: CDR1 SGHRS and CDR2 YFSETQ. The CDR3 here is CASSLASGTGSETQYF. In DNA form, the CDR3 reads TGCGCCAGCAGCTTGGCATCCGGGACAGGCTCGGAGACCCAGTACTTC.

The genes are TRBV7-3 and TRBJ2-6; the D gene is possibly TRBD1 (7 bases). V was trimmed by 5 bases and J by 0 bases, leaving 14 bases between them. The CDR3 runs to 17 residues. Germline loops: CDR1 SGHTA, CDR2 FQGTGA. The CDR3: CASSVAGGLSGANVLTF. CDR3 in DNA: TGTGCCAGCAGCGTAGCAGGGGGACTCTCTGGGGCCAACGTCCTGACTTTC.

V gene TRBV9 combines with J gene TRBJ2-3; D perhaps matches TRBD1 (6 bases). The CDR3 loop spans 15 amino acids. V lost 5 bases to trimming and J lost 1 base, with 14 bases between them. Germline lookup yields CDR1 SGDLS and CDR2 YYNGEE. The CDR3 nucleotides are TGTGCCAGCAGTGGAACAGGGAGTCGCACAGATACGCAGTATTTT. This gives the protein CASSGTGSRTDTQYF.

This chain joins TRBV19 and TRBJ1-5; maybe TRBD1 (5 bases). Per germline, CDR1 LNHDA and CDR2 SQIVND (reference sequence). V was shortened by 6 bases and J by 7 bases, with 16 bases between the two germline ends. The CDR3 is 14 residues long. This CDR3 is CASRKEQGGQPQHF. CDR3 nucleotides: TGTGCCAGTAGAAAGGAGCAGGGAGGGCAGCCCCAGCATTTT. Variable domain in full (rest from reference TRBV19 and TRBJ1-5): DGGITQSPKYLFRKEGQNVTLSCEQNLNHDAMYWYRQDPGQGLRLIYYSQIVNDFQKGDIAEGYSVSREKKESFPLTVTSAQKNPTAFYLCASRKEQGGQPQHFGDGTRLSIL.

The rearrangement links TRBV29-1 to TRBJ2-1; D uncertain. Trimming shortened V by 7 bases and J by 6 bases, and 13 bases separated the two germline ends. CDR1 SQVTM and CDR2 ANQGSEA come from the germline V gene. This CDR3 comprises 12 residues. The CDR3 is CSAMTNFNEQFF. For the CDR3, the DNA is TGCAGCGCCATGACAAATTTCAATGAGCAGTTCTTC.

The rearrangement joins TRBV27 to TRBJ2-5; D may be TRBD2 (6 bases). CDR1 MNHEY and CDR2 SMNVEV come from the germline V gene (reference sequence). V lost 8 bases, J lost 5 bases, and 21 bases lay in between. This CDR3 comprises 15 residues. CDR3 in DNA: TGTGCCAGCGCCCTGGAGTGGCGGGGAAGGGAGACCCAGTACTTC. It encodes CASALEWRGRETQYF.

The genes are TRBV10-3 and TRBJ2-3, with D uncertain. CDR1 ENHRY and CDR2 SYGVKD come from the germline V gene. The germline V and J ends were trimmed by 5 bases and 2 bases, with 5 bases remaining between them. The CDR3 totals 12 residues. CDR3 DNA: TGTGCCATCAGTCCCAACACAGATACGCAGTATTTT. This sequence encodes CAISPNTDTQYF.

The chain has TRBV5-4 and TRBJ1-3, with D possibly matching TRBD1 (5 bases). This CDR3 spans 15 amino acids. Germline CDR1 reads SGHNT; CDR2 reads YYREEE (reference sequence). The V end was cut by 4 bases, the J end by 8 bases, with 19 bases between. The CDR3 spells CASSPQRGVPDTIYF. CDR3 bases: TGTGCCAGCAGCCCACAACGGGGGGTTCCTGACACCATATATTTT.

In its sample, this clone was seen once. The rearrangement links TRBV11-2 to TRBJ2-5; the D gene is possibly TRBD2 (5 bases). Trimming took off 1 base at V and 3 bases at J, with 9 bases between the two ends. Per the germline V gene, CDR1 is SGHAT and CDR2 is FQNNGV. The CDR3 has 14 amino acids. This CDR3 is CASSLAPGKETQYF. The CDR3 DNA reads TGTGCCAGCAGCTTAGCACCCGGGAAAGAGACCCAGTACTTC.

The genes are TRBV10-3 and TRBJ2-7; D is ambiguous. CDR3 length equals 13 residues. V was shortened by 6 bases and J by 6 bases, with 15 bases between the two germline ends. Per the germline V gene, CDR1 is ENHRY and CDR2 is SYGVKD. CDR3 region: CAISDITASEQYF. The DNA for the CDR3 is TGTGCCATCAGCGACATTACAGCAAGCGAGCAGTACTTC.

Only one count was recorded for this clone. The CDR3 DNA is TGTGCCAGCAGCCCGACAGGGGGAGCCTACGAGCAGTACTTC. It is translated as CASSPTGGAYEQYF. The rearrangement links TRBV3-1 (or the pseudogene TRBV3-2) to TRBJ2-7; 9 nucleotides agree with TRBD1. This CDR3 spans 14 amino acids. The J segment lost 2 bases and the V segment lost 4 bases, leaving 3 bases of the junction unmatched. The germline gives CDR1 LGHDT, CDR2 YNNKEL (reference sequence).

The count of this clone is one. The chain links TRBV10-3 to TRBJ1-4; TRBD1 might be the D (6 bases). Per the germline V gene, CDR1 is ENHRY and CDR2 is SYGVKD. The CDR3 totals 13 residues. V shed 10 bases and J shed 8 bases, with 17 bases lying between them. Here the CDR3 reads CASSDRGNEKLFF. The CDR3 DNA reads TGTGCCAGTTCGGACAGAGGGAACGAAAAACTGTTTTTT.

The chain links TRBV10-2 to TRBJ2-7; 8 bases match TRBD2. Looked up from germline, CDR1 is WSHSY and CDR2 is SAAADI. Losses at the gene ends were 8 bases for V and 5 bases for J; bases not matched to a gene: 5. The CDR3 runs 12 residues. Here the CDR3 reads CASRGGYNEQYF. As DNA, the CDR3 is TGCGCCAGCCGGGGGGGTTACAACGAGCAGTACTTC.

The chain employs TRBV27 and TRBJ1-5; D is unclear. Trimming stripped 3 bases from V and 1 base from J, with 10 bases between. The germline V gene has CDR1 MNHEY and CDR2 SMNVEV (reference sequence). There are 15 residues in the CDR3. CDR3 amino acids: CASSLNSQSNQPQHF. CDR3 DNA sequence: TGTGCCAGCAGTTTGAACAGTCAAAGCAATCAGCCCCAGCATTTT.

The chain's CDR3 is CASSFPGQGNYGYTF. In nucleotides, the CDR3 is TGTGCCAGCAGTTTTCCGGGACAGGGGAACTATGGCTACACCTTC. The V gene is TRBV3-1 (or the pseudogene TRBV3-2), the J gene TRBJ1-2; the match to TRBD1 covers 10 bases. CDR3 length: 15 amino acids. Germline CDR1 and CDR2: LGHDT and YNNKEL (reference sequence). V was clipped by 6 bases and J by 2 bases; unmatched bases: 6.

In this sample, this clone turned up a few times. The genes are TRBV3-1 (or the pseudogene TRBV3-2) and TRBJ1-2; D is ambiguous. The CDR3 is 13 residues long. Germline V gives CDR1 LGHDT, CDR2 YNNKEL (reference sequence). V lost 3 bases and J lost 3, with 8 bases in between. CDR3 in amino acids: CASSQGEHYGYTF. The CDR3, as DNA: TGTGCCAGCAGCCAGGGAGAACACTATGGCTACACCTTC.

This chain uses TRBV28 with TRBJ1-1; no clear D. Trimming cost V 5 bases and J 2 bases, with 6 bases left between them. CDR3 size: 12 residues. Germline CDR1 MDHEN, CDR2 SYDVKM. CDR3 residues: CASSDTNTEAFF. CDR3 nucleotides: TGTGCCAGCAGTGACACAAACACTGAAGCTTTCTTT. Full variable domain (rest looked up from reference TRBV28 and TRBJ1-1): DVKVTQSSRYLVKRTGEKVFLECVQDMDHENMFWYRQDPGLGLRLIYFSYDVKMKEKGDIPEGYSVSREKKERFSLILESASTNQTSMYLCASSDTNTEAFFGQGTRLTVV.

The chain uses TRBV16 and TRBJ1-2, with 8 bases that match TRBD1. J lost 7 bases, V lost 2 bases, and 3 bases had no gene match. Germline V gene sequence: CDR1 KGHSY, CDR2 FQNENV. This CDR3 is 13 amino acids long. The CDR3 reads CASSQTDRVGYTF. The CDR3 DNA reads TGTGCCAGCAGCCAAACGGACAGGGTTGGCTACACCTTC. Complete variable domain (other parts from reference TRBV16 and TRBJ1-2): GEEVAQTPKHLVRGEGQKAKLYCAPIKGHSYVFWYQQVLKNEFKFLISFQNENVFDETGMPKERFSAKCLPNSPCSLEIQATKLEDSAVYFCASSQTDRVGYTFGSGTRLTVV.

The rearrangement uses TRBV28 and TRBJ2-2; 11 bases match TRBD1. With V trimmed by 6 bases and J by 8 bases, 14 bases remained unmatched. The CDR3 covers 17 residues. CDR1 and CDR2 from the germline V gene are MDHEN and SYDVKM. The CDR3 DNA reads as TGTGCCAGCAGACTAAGCATGGGACAGGGGGACGGAGGGGAGCTGTTTTTT. This gives the protein CASRLSMGQGDGGELFF.

The chain recombines TRBV5-1 with TRBJ2-5; a possible D gene is TRBD2 (7 bases). The germline V and J ends were trimmed by 4 bases and 4 bases, with 17 bases remaining between them. CDR1 SGHRS and CDR2 YFSETQ come from the germline V gene. This CDR3 spans 15 amino acids. CDR3 amino acids: CASSIGTRGAETQYF. Here the CDR3 DNA reads TGCGCCAGCAGCATAGGGACCCGGGGGGCAGAGACCCAGTACTTC.

The V and J genes are TRBV4-2 and TRBJ2-3; a weak D match, TRBD2 (7 bases). Germline V CDR1 and CDR2: LGHNA, YNFKEQ. The V end was cut by 3 bases, the J end by 0 bases, with 22 bases between. The CDR3 is made up of 19 amino acids. CDR3 nucleotide sequence: TGTGCCAGCAGCCATGAACCTTTGGGGGGGACACCTAGCACAGATACGCAGTATTTT. Translating it yields CASSHEPLGGTPSTDTQYF.

The CDR3 region has the DNA TGTGCCAGCAGTTTGACTGCGGTTGTGAACACTGAAGCTTTCTTT. This codes for CASSLTAVVNTEAFF. This sequence joins TRBV28 and TRBJ1-1; D unresolved. Trimming stripped 3 bases from V and 0 bases from J, with 11 bases between. Germline V gene lookup returns CDR1 MDHEN and CDR2 SYDVKM. The CDR3 length is 15 residues.

This chain connects TRBV24-1 to TRBJ2-2; 9 nucleotides line up with TRBD1. The V segment lost 4 bases and the J segment 3 bases; nucleotides outside the gene matches: 8. The CDR3 contains 17 residues. CDR1 and CDR2 (germline): KGHDR, SFDVKD. The CDR3 region is CATSDPTGGKDTGELFF. The CDR3 DNA follows: TGTGCCACCAGTGACCCCACAGGGGGCAAGGACACCGGGGAGCTGTTTTTT.

The chain recombines TRBV2 with TRBJ2-7; possible D gene TRBD2, 6 bases. Trimming cost V 7 bases and J 7 bases, with 17 bases left between them. The germline V gene encodes CDR1 SNHLY and CDR2 FYNNEI. The CDR3 runs to 13 residues. The CDR3 DNA follows: TGTGCCAGCAAACTCGACCCGGCGGGGGAGCAGTACTTC. It is translated as CASKLDPAGEQYF.

The V and J genes are TRBV5-1 and TRBJ1-1; D may be TRBD1 (6 bases). Trimming shortened V by 1 base and J by 0 bases, and 13 bases separated the two germline ends. Germline CDR1 reads SGHRS; CDR2 reads YFSETQ. The CDR3 is 16 residues long. The CDR3 DNA is TGCGCCAGCAGCTTGATGGCTACAGGGATGAACACTGAAGCTTTCTTT. Its translation: CASSLMATGMNTEAFF.